This section outlines one TCR beta chain sequence together with its context. Its antigen remains unknown. The data are from a study of beta chain features in type 1 diabetes. Study-level results: Overrepresentation of cells with high TCR expression could result from cDNA sequencing. For type 1 diabetes patients, VDJ junctions showed fewer insertions and more deletions.

The CDR3 has 13 residues. Trimming took 5 bases from V and 1 from J, leaving 8 bases between them. Germline V gene sequence: CDR1 SGHTA, CDR2 FQGNSA. Isolated RNA was reverse transcribed in full, so expressed TCRB transcripts were sequenced. Roughly 3.7 million reads, on average, came from each naive, central memory and regulatory T cell sample. Measured with immunoSEQ multiplex PCR; TCRdb has only the in-frame clones, and not every one. The sample records hundreds of thousands of clones, approximately 15% being singletons. The chain combines TRBV7-2 with TRBJ1-1; D ambiguous. The sequenced material came from naive CD4+ T cells from blood. The receptor was derived from a man between 25 and 39 years old in good health. The CDR3 coding sequence is TGTGCCAGCAGCCTGAGGCCGAACACTGAAGCTTTCTTT. Amino acids: CASSLRPNTEAFF. Supplemented by reference TRBV7-2 and TRBJ1-1, the full variable domain reads GAGVSQSPSNKVTEKGKDVELRCDPISGHTALYWYRQSLGQGLEFLIYFQGNSAPDKSGLPSDRFSAERTGGSVSTLTIQRTQQEDSAVYLCASSLRPNTEAFFGQGTRLTVV.